These 29 T cell receptor beta chains originate from one sample sequenced in a study of human thymus T cells. Resections from corrective heart surgery supplied the thymus tissue. TCRdb's copy holds only in-frame clones and misses some; the assay was immunoSEQ multiplex PCR. Of about 78,000 clones in the sample, 90% to 98% are singletons; the top ten hold roughly 0.031%. The sequenced sample was thymus tissue. Receptors originate from a boy less than two years old with a congenital heart defect but otherwise immunologically healthy.

J is TRBJ1-1 and V is TRBV19; 10 bases are shared with TRBD1. The CDR3 extends over 14 amino acids. From germline, CDR1 is LNHDA and CDR2 SQIVND (reference sequence). V was pared by 7 bases and J by 5 bases, with 7 bases of the junction left unmatched. CDR3 protein: CASTETGGRTEAFF. The CDR3 DNA sequence: TGTGCCAGTACCGAGACAGGGGGCAGGACTGAAGCTTTCTTT.

The rearrangement joins TRBV7-9 to TRBJ2-2; 7 nucleotides match TRBD1. This CDR3 has 15 residues. Trimming took 2 bases from V and 6 from J; bases not matched to a gene: 6. Germline V gene sequence: CDR1 SEHNR, CDR2 FQNEAQ (reference sequence). CDR3 nucleotide sequence: TGTGCCAGCAGCTTAACCGGACAGGTTCCCGGGGAGCTGTTTTTT. It yields the protein CASSLTGQVPGELFF.

CDR3 in amino acids: CASSIVGTSGGLAKNIQYF. DNA for the CDR3: TGTGCCAGTAGTATAGTAGGAACTAGCGGGGGGTTAGCCAAAAACATTCAGTACTTC. This chain uses TRBV19 with TRBJ2-4; 12 bases fit TRBD2. The V gene end was trimmed by 1 base and the J gene end by 0 bases; junction bases not matched to a gene: 7. CDR1 and CDR2 from the germline V gene are LNHDA and SQIVND (reference sequence). This CDR3 region has 19 residues.

The rearrangement joins TRBV4-1 to TRBJ2-1; 8 positions match TRBD2. The germline V gene has CDR1 MGHRA and CDR2 YSYEKL. V dropped 0 bases and J dropped 6; count of bases not matched to a gene: 7. The CDR3 is 16 residues long. The CDR3 is CASSQEGAGVGNEQFF. The CDR3 DNA follows: TGCGCCAGCAGCCAAGAGGGAGCGGGAGTGGGCAATGAGCAGTTCTTC.

This clone has a handful of counts. The V gene is TRBV4-3, the J gene TRBJ1-6; D ambiguous. V lost 4 bases to trimming and J lost 3 bases, with 13 bases between them. The CDR3 loop spans 16 amino acids. Germline V gene data show CDR1 as LGHNA and CDR2 as YSLEER. The CDR3 sequence: CASSLPDGNYNSPLHF. For the CDR3, the DNA is TGCGCCAGCAGCCTACCGGACGGAAACTATAATTCACCCCTCCACTTT.

V usage is TRBV7-9 and J usage is TRBJ2-7; TRBD1 aligns across 12 bases. V was pared by 6 bases and J by 5 bases, with 14 bases of the junction left unmatched. This CDR3 contains 17 residues. Germline CDR1 SEHNR, CDR2 FQNEAQ (reference sequence). This chain's CDR3 is CASSLPPGTGGKNEQYF. Written as DNA, the CDR3 is TGTGCCAGCAGTTTGCCGCCAGGGACAGGGGGCAAGAACGAGCAGTACTTC. The full variable domain, in which reference TRBV7-9 and TRBJ2-7 provide the parts outside the CDR3, is DTGVSQNPRHKITKRGQNVTFRCDPISEHNRLYWYRQTLGQGPEFLTYFQNEAQLEKSRLLSDRFSAERPKGSFSTLEIQRTEQGDSAMYLCASSLPPGTGGKNEQYFGPGTRLTVT.

The chain is built from TRBV7-9 and TRBJ2-1, with 14 bases fitting TRBD2. Germline V gene data show CDR1 as SEHNR and CDR2 as FQNEAQ (reference sequence). This CDR3 is 19 amino acids long. Germline trimming cut 4 bases from V and 1 base from J; bases unmatched to any gene: 9. CDR3 sequence: CASSSSGTSGSISYNEQFF. As DNA, the CDR3 is TGTGCCAGCAGCTCATCCGGGACTAGCGGGAGTATTTCCTACAATGAGCAGTTCTTC.

The CDR3 coding sequence is TGCGCCAGCAGCCAACGGCTAGAATTCACGCAGTATTTT. Protein: CASSQRLEFTQYF. The chain carries TRBV4-3 and TRBJ2-3; D gene ambiguous. The CDR3 covers 13 residues. Germline V gene data show CDR1 as LGHNA and CDR2 as YSLEER. V was cut by 2 bases and J by 9 bases, with 12 bases left in between.

The chain is built from TRBV19 and TRBJ2-4, with 10 positions matching TRBD1. V dropped 4 bases and J dropped 10; count of bases not matched to a gene: 22. This CDR3 contains 19 residues. The germline gives CDR1 LNHDA, CDR2 SQIVND (reference sequence). Here the CDR3 DNA reads TGTGCCAGTAGTACAACCGGGACAGGGGAAGAGAACTACCTGGGGATTCAGTACTTC. This gives the protein CASSTTGTGEENYLGIQYF.

CDR3 region: CASSLRASNEQFF. The CDR3 nucleotides are TGTGCCAGCAGCCTCAGGGCGTCAAATGAGCAGTTCTTC. This chain links TRBV7-3 with TRBJ2-1, with TRBD1 as a possible D gene (5 bases). The CDR3 loop spans 13 amino acids. The germline V and J ends were trimmed by 5 bases and 7 bases, with 12 bases remaining between them. The germline V gene encodes CDR1 SGHTA and CDR2 FQGTGA.

CDR3 in amino acids: CASSQSQTLVYEQYF. CDR3 DNA sequence: TGTGCCAGCAGCCAATCGCAGACACTTGTCTACGAGCAGTACTTC. The J gene is TRBJ2-5, the V gene TRBV14; D call uncertain. The end of the DNA aligns better with TRBJ2-7, so the J call may be wrong. The CDR3 spans 15 residues. Germline values: CDR1 SGHDN, CDR2 FVKESK.

The chain uses TRBV18 and TRBJ2-4, with D possibly being TRBD1 or TRBD2 (5 bases each). Trimming stripped 3 bases from V and 0 bases from J, with 18 bases between. Germline lookup yields CDR1 KGHSH and CDR2 LQKENI. The CDR3 runs 18 residues. DNA for the CDR3: TGTGCCAGCTCACCCCGCTGGCGGCAGGGAGCAGCCAAAAACATTCAGTACTTC. It yields the protein CASSPRWRQGAAKNIQYF.

The chain recombines TRBV7-2 with TRBJ2-2; no clear D gene. Germline CDR1 is SGHTA and CDR2 is FQGNSA. This CDR3 spans 16 amino acids. Trimming removed 2 bases from V and 6 bases from J, with 16 bases in between. Written as DNA, the CDR3 is TGTGCCAGCAGCTTATCGAAAGGATGGGCCCCCGGGGAGCTGTTTTTT. This sequence encodes CASSLSKGWAPGELFF.

The chain links TRBV4-1 to TRBJ2-7; 8 bases map to TRBD2. V shed 4 bases and J 7 bases; nucleotides not matched to a gene: 15. The CDR3 extends over 16 amino acids. Germline values: CDR1 MGHRA, CDR2 YSYEKL. The CDR3 reads CASSPGLANAAREQYF. The CDR3 DNA reads TGCGCCAGCAGCCCAGGACTAGCCAACGCCGCTCGGGAGCAGTACTTC.

This clone was observed once. This chain's CDR3 is CASSFETGSTDTQYF. In DNA, the CDR3 is TGTGCCAGCAGCTTCGAGACAGGTAGCACAGATACGCAGTATTTT. J is TRBJ2-3 and V is TRBV7-9, with D perhaps TRBD1 (6 bases). V was clipped by 3 bases and J by 0 bases, with 10 bases between them. The germline CDR1 and CDR2 sequences are SEHNR and FQNEAQ (reference sequence). The CDR3 runs 15 residues. Drawing the rest from reference TRBV7-9 and TRBJ2-3, the complete variable domain is DTGVSQNPRHKITKRGQNVTFRCDPISEHNRLYWYRQTLGQGPEFLTYFQNEAQLEKSRLLSDRFSAERPKGSFSTLEIQRTEQGDSAMYLCASSFETGSTDTQYFGPGTRLTVL.

Concerning this clone: As the CDR3 is not closed by the conserved phenylalanine or tryptophan, this likely results from a read error. No DNA is shown, since the ends of the CDR3 on it are uncertain; the CDR3 is the one TCRdb lists. This sequence joins TRBV7-2 and TRBJ2-7; TRBD2 is taken as the D call from the table, unchecked against the DNA. The length of the CDR3 is 12 amino acids, counting both ends. The V gene's germline CDR1 is SGHTA and CDR2 FQGNSA. CDR3: CASSLATGLVEI.

The CDR3 here is CASSLARQSYEQYF. The DNA of the CDR3 is TGTGCCAGCAGCTTAGCCCGACAGTCCTACGAGCAGTACTTC. The chain couples TRBV11-2 to TRBJ2-7, with a tentative D call TRBD1 (5 bases). The CDR3 spans 14 residues. V was cut by 1 base and J by 1 base, with 8 bases left in between. Germline CDR1 SGHAT, CDR2 FQNNGV.

This clone was seen once. This chain connects TRBV5-1 to TRBJ1-1; 7 bases fit TRBD1. Germline V gene data show CDR1 as SGHRS and CDR2 as YFSETQ. Germline trimming cut 2 bases from V and 1 base from J; bases unmatched to any gene: 5. This CDR3 has 15 amino acids. Written as DNA, the CDR3 is TGCGCCAGCAGCTTCGCCGGGACAGAGAACACTGAAGCTTTCTTT. Encoded protein: CASSFAGTENTEAFF.

The chain has TRBV4-3 and TRBJ2-3; TRBD2 is a possible D gene (5 bases). V was pared by 0 bases and J by 4 bases, with 11 bases between. Germline V gene lookup returns CDR1 LGHNA and CDR2 YSLEER. The CDR3 has 15 residues. The CDR3 loop reads CASSQDSSRPDTQYF. The CDR3 DNA sequence: TGCGCCAGCAGCCAAGATTCTAGCAGGCCAGATACGCAGTATTTT.

In nucleotides, the CDR3 is TGCGCCAGCAGCCAATTGTCCGGGACTAGCGGGTATGAGCAGTTCTTC. Its protein is CASSQLSGTSGYEQFF. J is TRBJ2-1 and V is TRBV4-3; 12 bases are a match to TRBD2. Germline CDR1 reads LGHNA; CDR2 reads YSLEER. CDR3 length equals 16 residues. J gave up 8 bases and V 2 bases, and 7 bases lay outside the gene matches.

The chain has TRBV4-3 and TRBJ1-6, with D tentatively TRBD1 (5 bases). V was clipped by 1 base and J by 4 bases, with 17 bases between them. Germline values: CDR1 LGHNA, CDR2 YSLEER. This CDR3 is 18 amino acids long. The CDR3 region is CASSQAYQGNYYNSPLHF. The CDR3 DNA sequence: TGCGCCAGCAGCCAAGCTTATCAGGGCAACTATTATAATTCACCCCTCCACTTT.

This clone was counted a single time. V gene TRBV7-2 combines with J gene TRBJ2-1; 16 bases fit TRBD2. This CDR3 spans 19 amino acids. Unmatched junction bases numbered 9, after V lost 2 bases and J lost 5 bases. Per the germline V gene, CDR1 is SGHTA and CDR2 is FQGNSA. CDR3 in amino acids: CASSLRKPGLAGGNNEQFF. The CDR3, as DNA: TGTGCCAGCAGCTTAAGGAAACCGGGACTAGCGGGAGGGAACAATGAGCAGTTCTTC.

Comment on this clone: At one of its ends the junction is not consistent with the germline gene, which may arise from a read error. The chain employs TRBV5-1 and TRBJ2-7; 11 bases agree with TRBD2. The CDR3 contains 18 residues. Germline-derived CDR1 and CDR2 are SGHRS and YFSETQ. DNA of the CDR3: TGCACCAGCAGCGCCCCCGGCCCCCTAGCGGGGGGTGACTACGAGCAGTACTTC. It specifies CTSSAPGPLAGGDYEQYF. The whole variable domain, remainder taken from reference TRBV5-1 and TRBJ2-7, is KAGVTQTPRYLIKTRGQQVTLSCSPISGHRSVSWYQQTPGQGLQFLFEYFSETQRNKGNFPGRFSGRQFSNSRSEMNVSTLELGDSALYLCTSSAPGPLAGGDYEQYFGPGTRLTVT.

The chain employs TRBV7-4 and TRBJ1-1; no clear D. The length of the CDR3 is 13 residues. Trimming shortened V by 5 bases and J by 1 base, and 8 bases separated the two germline ends. Germline values: CDR1 SGHVT, CDR2 SQSDAQ. Written as DNA, the CDR3 is TGTGCCAGCAGCCCTTTAAAGAACACTGAAGCTTTCTTT. Encoded protein: CASSPLKNTEAFF. The complete variable domain, with remaining parts taken from reference TRBV7-4 and TRBJ1-1, reads GAGVSQSPRYKVAKRGRDVALRCDSISGHVTLYWYRQTLGQGSEVLTYSQSDAQRDKSGRPSGRFSAERPERSVSTLKIQRTEQGDSAVYLCASSPLKNTEAFFGQGTRLTVV.

This clone was observed once. The chain uses TRBV7-2 and TRBJ2-1; D possibly corresponds to TRBD2 (7 bases). Trimming took 0 bases from V and 3 from J, leaving 18 bases between them. This CDR3 spans 18 amino acids. The germline V gene encodes CDR1 SGHTA and CDR2 FQGNSA. Here the CDR3 reads CASSLAERGEGGYNEQFF. The CDR3 region has the DNA TGTGCCAGCAGCTTAGCGGAGCGGGGAGAGGGGGGCTACAATGAGCAGTTCTTC.

The count of this clone is one. V and J are TRBV6-5 and TRBJ1-4; TRBD1 aligns across 9 bases. The V and J ends lost 4 bases and 4 bases, in that order; junction bases with no gene match: 1. Germline-derived CDR1 and CDR2 are MNHEY and SVGAGI. This CDR3 has 14 residues. The CDR3 reads CASSLDRGNEKLFF. The CDR3, as DNA: TGTGCCAGCAGTTTGGACAGGGGTAATGAAAAACTGTTTTTT.

This clone was observed a single time. The chain combines TRBV14 with TRBJ2-1; D gene ambiguous. V lost 1 base, J lost 5 bases, and 3 bases lay in between. Germline CDR1 is SGHDN and CDR2 is FVKESK. CDR3 length: 12 residues. This CDR3 reads CASSQVNNEQFF. CDR3 nucleotide sequence: TGTGCCAGCAGCCAAGTTAACAATGAGCAGTTCTTC. The variable domain in full, with the rest retrieved from reference TRBV14 and TRBJ2-1, is EAGVTQFPSHSVIEKGQTVTLRCDPISGHDNLYWYRRVMGKEIKFLLHFVKESKQDESGMPNNRFLAERTGGTYSTLKVQPAELEDSGVYFCASSQVNNEQFFGPGTRLTVL.

The J gene is TRBJ2-5, the V gene TRBV5-5; D may correspond to TRBD1 or TRBD2 (6 bases each). Trimming removed 1 base at V and 2 bases at J, with 12 bases between. The CDR3 is 15 residues long. The V gene's germline CDR1 is SGHKS and CDR2 YYEKEE (reference sequence). The CDR3: CASSLTRGGQETQYF. As DNA, the CDR3 is TGTGCCAGCAGCTTGACCAGGGGAGGTCAAGAGACCCAGTACTTC.

V usage is TRBV5-6 and J usage is TRBJ2-2; 9 bases align to TRBD2. Germline V gene sequence: CDR1 SGHDT, CDR2 YYEEEE. This CDR3 spans 17 amino acids. Trimming at V came to 0 bases and at J to 7 bases, leaving 10 bases not matched to a gene. CDR3 DNA sequence: TGTGCCAGCAGCTTGGGAGGGGCGGGAGGGCCGATCGGGGAGCTGTTTTTT. Amino acid sequence: CASSLGGAGGPIGELFF.